This T cell receptor beta chain was recovered during a study of blood T cells in healthy people across ages. A second roughly 7 to 11 cycle PCR used barcoded and J-beta primers. A tag from a template-switch adaptor with 12 random nucleotides marked each cDNA molecule. Each sample yielded at least 3 million CDR3-containing paired-end reads. From the 5' RACE reads, TCRdb called clonotypes with MiXCR, one entry per CDR3 protein. Here the sample spans 1.5 million to 2 million distinct CDR3 sequences, 28% being singletons. Trimming cost V 4 bases and J 5 bases, with 11 bases left between them. Germline assignment: CDR1 MNHEY and CDR2 SVGAGI. The CDR3 is made up of 13 amino acids. Ranging in age from about 6 to 100, the donors were healthy Caucasian individuals from Russia.

V and J are TRBV6-5 and TRBJ1-2; the D is unclear. Sequences were obtained from blood. The TCR sequence derives from a woman in her twenties or thirties in good health. CDR3 DNA: TGTGCCAGCAGTTCGGACGGAAAATATGGCTACACCTTC. It specifies CASSSDGKYGYTF.